This T cell receptor (beta chain) was captured in a study of regulatory T cells in long-lasting Graves disease. Findings and limits, study-wide: Study was limited to peripheral blood, excluding thyroid tissue.

Construction of the TCR beta libraries employed iRepertoire HTBI primers in conjunction with Arm-PCR of CDR3 regions. TCRdb processed the multiplex PCR reads anew with MiXCR; each CDR3 protein has one entry. The data contain about 540,000 distinct CDR3 sequences, around an eighth of them seen just once; the ten biggest clones take up 10%. Time point of the sample: newly diagnosed GD, antithyroid drugs for less than 3 months. The TCR library was prepared using RNA isolated from PBMCs. The CDR3 is 15 amino acids. The ends lost 4 bases at V and 4 bases at J; junction bases unmatched: 7. The germline CDR1 and CDR2 sequences are SGHDT and YYEEEE. This clonotype turned up a few times. The antigen is not known. These data also formed part of another study, on T cells in Graves' hyperthyroidism and ophthalmopathy.

Source: peripheral blood mononuclear cells (PBMCs), taken at new diagnosis, from a patient treated with antithyroid drugs. The TCR originated in a man aged 30-40 years with Graves disease. The V gene is TRBV5-6, the J gene TRBJ2-5; 10 positions agree with TRBD2. Here the CDR3 DNA reads TGTGCCAGCAGCGCCCCGGGACTAGCGATAGAGACCCAGTACTTC. Amino acid sequence: CASSAPGLAIETQYF.